These T cell receptor beta chains were read from a single sample in a study of shared clonotypes between healthy human individuals. TCRdb's table, derived via immunoSEQ multiplex PCR, lists solely in-frame clones and lacks some. The table lists fewer than 1.8 million clones, just under 99% of them singletons. What was sequenced was naive CD4+ T cells sorted from blood. These receptor sequences come from a man aged 25-45 years in good health. The CDR3 runs from the conserved cysteine through the conserved F or W. The order of the fields is J gene, V gene, clone size, D gene, CDR3 protein, CDR3 DNA. A D gene is named only where the DNA matches it firmly. Some rows have no size entry. The others give once, few or many, or a class for an expanded clone.

J: TRBJ2-7
V: TRBV15
size: -
D: -
CDR3: CATSRGRGSEQYF
DNA: TGTGCCACCAGCAGGGGGCGGGGCAGCGAGCAGTACTTC

J: TRBJ1-1
V: TRBV25-1
size: -
D: -
CDR3: CATSDPLNTEAFF
DNA: TGTGCCACTAGTGATCCACTGAACACTGAAGCTTTCTTT

J: TRBJ2-5
V: TRBV5-1
size: once
D: TRBD1
CDR3: CASSVQGLEETQYF
DNA: TGCGCCAGCAGCGTACAGGGGCTTGAAGAGACCCAGTACTTC

J: TRBJ2-1
V: TRBV5-4
size: -
D: -
CDR3: CASSQLEFTGSSYNEQFF
DNA: TGTGCCAGCAGCCAACTGGAGTTTACGGGGAGCTCCTACAATGAGCAGTTCTTC

J: TRBJ2-7
V: TRBV7-2
size: -
D: -
CDR3: CASSLGGQAYEQYF
DNA: TGTGCCAGCAGCTTAGGTGGACAAGCTTACGAGCAGTACTTC

J: TRBJ2-2
V: TRBV5-6
size: -
D: TRBD1
CDR3: CASSLPGQVNTGELFF
DNA: TGTGCCAGCAGCTTGCCGGGACAGGTGAACACCGGGGAGCTGTTTTTT

J: TRBJ1-6
V: TRBV7-2
size: -
D: TRBD1
CDR3: CASREQGNSPLHF
DNA: TGTGCCAGCAGAGAACAGGGGAATTCACCCCTCCACTTT

J: TRBJ1-2
V: TRBV10-3
size: -
D: -
CDR3: CAISAETGGHGYTF
DNA: TGTGCCATCAGTGCGGAAACAGGTGGACACGGCTACACCTTC

J: TRBJ2-3
V: TRBV2
size: few
D: -
CDR3: CASELALDTQYF
DNA: TGTGCCAGCGAATTGGCATTAGATACGCAGTATTTT

J: TRBJ1-2
V: TRBV5-4
size: -
D: -
CDR3: CASSLGGQILYGYTF
DNA: TGTGCCAGCAGCTTGGGGGGCCAGATCCTTTATGGCTACACCTTC

J: TRBJ2-5
V: TRBV27
size: -
D: -
CDR3: CASSASFETQYF
DNA: TGTGCCAGCAGTGCGTCCTTTGAGACCCAGTACTTC

J: TRBJ2-7
V: TRBV5-5
size: -
D: -
CDR3: CASSLHRDFYEQYF
DNA: TGTGCCAGCAGCTTGCATAGGGATTTCTACGAGCAGTACTTC

J: TRBJ1-3
V: TRBV13
size: -
D: -
CDR3: CASSFVPSKGGSGNTIYF
DNA: TGTGCCAGCAGCTTCGTACCTTCTAAGGGGGGCTCTGGAAACACCATATATTTT

J: TRBJ2-1
V: TRBV6-4
size: -
D: -
CDR3: CASTTYGYRAHNEQFF
DNA: TGTGCCAGCACGACTTACGGGTACAGAGCCCACAATGAGCAGTTCTTC

J: TRBJ2-7
V: TRBV5-8
size: once
D: -
CDR3: CASSLRGTYEQYF
DNA: TGTGCCAGCAGCTTGAGAGGAACCTACGAGCAGTACTTC

J: TRBJ2-7
V: TRBV5-4
size: -
D: -
CDR3: CASSPRGLSYEQYF
DNA: TGTGCCAGCAGCCCAAGGGGGTTGTCCTACGAGCAGTACTTC

J: TRBJ2-7
V: TRBV5-6
size: -
D: TRBD1
CDR3: CASSYRDRGHEQYF
DNA: TGTGCCAGCAGCTACCGGGACAGGGGTCACGAGCAGTACTTC

J: TRBJ1-1
V: TRBV7-2
size: -
D: TRBD1
CDR3: CASSFGTGDMNTEAFF
DNA: TGTGCCAGCAGCTTTGGGACAGGGGATATGAACACTGAAGCTTTCTTT

J: TRBJ2-3
V: TRBV5-1
size: once
D: TRBD1
CDR3: CASSPSPGQNGGDRYF
DNA: TGCGCCAGCAGCCCCTCCCCGGGACAGAACGGAGGTGACCGGTATTTT

J: TRBJ1-4
V: TRBV7-2
size: -
D: TRBD1
CDR3: CASSSQGREKLFF
DNA: TGTGCCAGCAGCTCACAGGGGCGGGAAAAACTGTTTTTT

J: TRBJ2-3
V: TRBV7-8
size: -
D: -
CDR3: CASSSTHLGGTDTQYF
DNA: TGTGCCAGCAGCTCAACGCACTTGGGGGGCACAGATACGCAGTATTTT

J: TRBJ1-3
V: TRBV28
size: -
D: -
CDR3: CASSTGSENTIYF
DNA: TGTGCCAGCTCAACAGGGAGCGAAAACACCATATATTTT

J: TRBJ1-1
V: TRBV2
size: -
D: -
CDR3: CASMQQTSNLANTEAFF
DNA: TGTGCCAGCATGCAACAGACCAGCAACCTAGCGAACACTGAAGCTTTCTTT

J: TRBJ2-1
V: TRBV18
size: -
D: -
CDR3: CASSQLGGEQFF
DNA: TGTGCCAGCTCACAGCTAGGGGGTGAGCAGTTCTTC

J: TRBJ1-1
V: TRBV19
size: -
D: -
CDR3: CASSIRVGTEAFF
DNA: TGTGCCAGTAGTATAAGGGTAGGCACTGAAGCTTTCTTT

J: TRBJ2-1
V: TRBV7-9
size: -
D: TRBD2
CDR3: CASSLGITRTSAEQFF
DNA: TGTGCCAGCAGCTTAGGAATTACTAGGACTAGTGCTGAGCAGTTCTTC

J: TRBJ2-2
V: TRBV5-1
size: -
D: TRBD2
CDR3: CASSFRLAANTGELFF
DNA: TGCGCCAGCAGCTTTAGGCTAGCGGCGAACACCGGGGAGCTGTTTTTT

J: TRBJ2-2
V: TRBV6-5
size: -
D: TRBD2
CDR3: CASSYSAGGPHGELFF
DNA: TGTGCCAGCAGTTATTCAGCGGGAGGGCCCCACGGGGAGCTGTTTTTT

J: TRBJ2-1
V: TRBV2
size: -
D: -
CDR3: CASSEGRNEQFF
DNA: TGTGCCAGCAGTGAAGGCCGGAATGAGCAGTTCTTC

J: TRBJ1-5
V: TRBV18
size: once
D: TRBD1
CDR3: CASSPRTGRNQPQHF
DNA: TGTGCCAGCTCACCCCGGACAGGGAGAAATCAGCCCCAGCATTTT

J: TRBJ2-1
V: TRBV10-1
size: -
D: -
CDR3: CASRTGTEEFF
DNA: TGCGCCAGCAGAACAGGGACGGAGGAGTTCTTC

J: TRBJ2-3
V: TRBV19
size: -
D: -
CDR3: CGSGTDTQYF
DNA: TGTGGCTCCGGGACAGATACGCAGTATTTT

J: TRBJ2-3
V: TRBV5-1
size: -
D: TRBD1
CDR3: CASSPRPGQGTDTQYF
DNA: TGCGCCAGCAGCCCGAGGCCGGGACAGGGCACAGATACGCAGTATTTT

J: TRBJ1-5
V: TRBV5-1
size: -
D: TRBD1
CDR3: CASSLVRDRGYNQPQHF
DNA: TGCGCCAGCAGCTTGGTGCGGGACAGGGGTTACAATCAGCCCCAGCATTTT

J: TRBJ2-7
V: TRBV28
size: -
D: -
CDR3: CASNPWGTEGFYEQYF
DNA: TGTGCCAGCAACCCATGGGGAACGGAGGGGTTTTACGAGCAGTACTTC

J: TRBJ1-1
V: TRBV29-1
size: -
D: -
CDR3: CSASETANTEAFF
DNA: TGCAGCGCTTCGGAGACAGCGAACACTGAAGCTTTCTTT

J: TRBJ1-2
V: TRBV28
size: -
D: -
CDR3: CASTQMLPAGGGYTF
DNA: TGTGCCAGCACCCAAATGTTGCCCGCCGGTGGGGGCTACACCTTC

J: TRBJ2-7
V: TRBV12-5
size: -
D: -
CDR3: CASGLVRAGLTYEQYF
DNA: TGTGCTAGTGGTTTGGTACGCGCGGGATTAACCTACGAGCAGTACTTC

J: TRBJ2-7
V: TRBV5-1
size: once
D: TRBD1
CDR3: CASSLGQGSYEQYF
DNA: TGCGCCAGCAGCTTGGGACAGGGGAGCTACGAGCAGTACTTC

J: TRBJ2-1
V: TRBV28
size: -
D: TRBD2
CDR3: CASLGTSRHEQFF
DNA: TGTGCCAGCCTAGGGACTAGTCGGCATGAGCAGTTCTTC

J: TRBJ2-7
V: TRBV18
size: -
D: -
CDR3: CASSLRAVNYEQYF
DNA: TGTGCCAGCTCACTAAGGGCAGTTAACTACGAGCAGTACTTC

J: TRBJ2-7
V: TRBV7-9
size: -
D: -
CDR3: CASSLSWGRGTYEQYF
DNA: TGTGCCAGCAGCTTGTCTTGGGGCAGGGGTACCTACGAGCAGTACTTC

J: TRBJ2-1
V: TRBV29-1
size: -
D: -
CDR3: CSVEGGPNSYNEQFF
DNA: TGCAGCGTTGAAGGCGGGCCCAACTCCTACAATGAGCAGTTCTTC